The 22 T cell receptor beta chains presented below share a single source sample, sequenced in a study of OX40 agonist ivuxolimab in advanced cancers. The repertoire was sequenced with immunoSEQ multiplex PCR; TCRdb's copy has only in-frame clones and lacks some. Of nearly 50,000 clones listed, over 75% are singletons. The sample in question was CD4+ or CD8+ T cells sorted from blood, obtained in a trial of the OX40 agonist ivuxolimab. The source of these receptors is an adult with an advanced solid tumor such as melanoma, head and neck, liver or kidney cancer.

CDR3 nucleotides: TGCAGCGCTGCGGGACTAGGGATAGAGCAGTACTTC. This encodes CSAAGLGIEQYF. The genes are TRBV29-1 and TRBJ2-7; 8 bases agree with TRBD2. The length of the CDR3 is 12 residues. Germline CDR1 SQVTM, CDR2 ANQGSEA. V lost 7 bases, J lost 7 bases, and 9 bases stayed unmatched.

V usage is TRBV28 and J usage is TRBJ1-5, with D hard to call. V gave up 5 bases and J gave up 7 bases, with 18 bases separating them. This CDR3 region has 15 residues. Germline loops: CDR1 MDHEN, CDR2 SYDVKM. CDR3 nucleotide sequence: TGTGCCAGCAGTACCAATACCGGTCTTGGGCAGCCCCAGCATTTT. It yields the protein CASSTNTGLGQPQHF.

The chain joins TRBV7-2 to TRBJ1-2, with 11 positions matching TRBD1. Trimming cost V 4 bases and J 4 bases; bases outside gene matches: 5. The CDR3 spans 15 residues. Per the germline V gene, CDR1 is SGHTA and CDR2 is FQGNSA. The CDR3 DNA reads TGTGCCAGCAGCTCCCGGACAGGGGGCGGCTATGGCTACACCTTC. It translates to CASSSRTGGGYGYTF.

The chain couples TRBV2 to TRBJ2-2; TRBD2 aligns across 7 bases. Germline-derived CDR1 and CDR2 are SNHLY and FYNNEI. The V gene end was trimmed by 7 bases and the J gene end by 2 bases; junction bases not matched to a gene: 4. This CDR3 has 14 amino acids. The CDR3 region has the DNA TGTGCCAGCAAGCAGCGGGAAAACACCGGGGAGCTGTTTTTT. Protein sequence: CASKQRENTGELFF.

This chain uses TRBV11-2 with TRBJ2-5, with D possibly TRBD2 on 5 matching bases. The CDR3 length is 15 residues. V was trimmed by 1 base and J by 5 bases, leaving 14 bases between them. Germline V CDR1 and CDR2: SGHAT, FQNNGV. The DNA of the CDR3 is TGTGCCAGCAGCTTAGTACTAGGAGTGGTGGAGACCCAGTACTTC. Protein: CASSLVLGVVETQYF.

The chain joins TRBV6-1 to TRBJ2-2; tentative D call: TRBD2 (6 bases). Germline CDR1 MNHNS, CDR2 SASEGT. V lost 2 bases, J lost 3 bases, and 16 bases lay in between. The CDR3 loop spans 17 amino acids. CDR3 DNA: TGTGCCAGCAGTGAATCACCGGGACTCGCATACACCGGGGAGCTGTTTTTT. Amino acids: CASSESPGLAYTGELFF.

This chain connects TRBV27 to TRBJ1-2; 8 bases line up with TRBD1. Losses at the gene ends were 5 bases for V and 4 bases for J; bases not matched to a gene: 9. The length of the CDR3 is 15 residues. The germline V gene encodes CDR1 MNHEY and CDR2 SMNVEV (reference sequence). This CDR3 reads CASSRASGGLYGYTF. As DNA, the CDR3 is TGTGCCAGCAGTCGCGCTTCAGGGGGCCTCTATGGCTACACCTTC.

V gene TRBV11-1 combines with J gene TRBJ2-1, with TRBD1 matching over 11 bases. Losses at the gene ends were 5 bases for V and 7 bases for J; bases not matched to a gene: 7. From germline, CDR1 is SGHAT and CDR2 FQDESV (reference sequence). The CDR3 spans 15 residues. Written as DNA, the CDR3 is TGTGCCAGCAGCCATGGGACAGGGGGGAGGAATGAGCAGTTCTTC. Protein: CASSHGTGGRNEQFF. Supplemented by reference TRBV11-1 and TRBJ2-1, the full variable domain reads EAEVAQSPRYKITEKSQAVAFWCDPISGHATLYWYRQILGQGPELLVQFQDESVVDDSQLPKDRFSAERLKGVDSTLKIQPAELGDSAMYLCASSHGTGGRNEQFFGPGTRLTVL.

V usage is TRBV9 and J usage is TRBJ2-1; 9 positions match TRBD2. The germline CDR1 and CDR2 sequences are SGDLS and YYNGEE. The CDR3 is made up of 15 amino acids. V gave up 3 bases and J gave up 6 bases; unmatched junction bases: 7. In DNA form, the CDR3 reads TGTGCCAGCAGCGCGCGGGAGGGGCGGGGCAATGAGCAGTTCTTC. This gives the protein CASSAREGRGNEQFF.

The chain uses TRBV5-4 and TRBJ2-3, with 14 bases lining up with TRBD2. CDR1 is SGHNT and CDR2 is YYREEE in the germline V gene (reference sequence). CDR3 length equals 18 residues. Trimming removed 0 bases from V and 3 bases from J; junction bases left unmatched: 6. The CDR3 is CASSLAGTSGRGTDTQYF. DNA of the CDR3: TGTGCCAGCAGCTTGGCCGGGACTAGCGGGAGAGGTACAGATACGCAGTATTTT. The whole variable domain, remainder taken from reference TRBV5-4 and TRBJ2-3, is ETGVTQSPTHLIKTRGQQVTLRCSSQSGHNTVSWYQQALGQGPQFIFQYYREEENGRGNFPPRFSGLQFPNYSSELNVNALELDDSALYLCASSLAGTSGRGTDTQYFGPGTRLTVL.

The V and J genes are TRBV5-1 and TRBJ1-3; the D is unclear. The germline V gene encodes CDR1 SGHRS and CDR2 YFSETQ. This CDR3 contains 14 residues. Deletions cut 3 bases from V and 11 bases from J, with 18 bases between. CDR3 DNA: TGCGCCAGCAGCTCCTCCCCGGGCGGCGGAGCCATATATTTT. It yields the protein CASSSSPGGGAIYF.

Concerning this clone: This CDR3 is also generated by other DNA sequences in the sample. As DNA, the CDR3 is TGTGCCAGCAGCTTTTTAGCGGGAGTCACAGATACGCAGTATTTT. It codes for CASSFLAGVTDTQYF. The chain carries TRBV2 and TRBJ2-3; 9 bases are shared with TRBD2. Per the germline V gene, CDR1 is SNHLY and CDR2 is FYNNEI. The CDR3 consists of 15 residues. V shed 6 bases and J 2 bases; nucleotides not matched to a gene: 6. Supplemented by reference TRBV2 and TRBJ2-3, the full variable domain reads EPEVTQTPSHQVTQMGQEVILRCVPISNHLYFYWYRQILGQKVEFLVSFYNNEISEKSEIFDDQFSVERPDGSNFTLKIRSTKLEDSAMYFCASSFLAGVTDTQYFGPGTRLTVL.

The CDR3 spells CASRQDGASNEQYF. The DNA for the CDR3 is TGTGCCAGCAGACAAGACGGCGCTAGCAACGAGCAGTACTTC. V and J are TRBV6-6 and TRBJ2-7; weak D call: TRBD2 (5 bases). With 6 bases removed from V and 5 bases from J, the gap between germline ends came to 17 bases. The CDR3 is 14 amino acids. Germline V gene data show CDR1 as MNHNY and CDR2 as SVGAGI (reference sequence).

V and J are TRBV30 and TRBJ1-5, with D perhaps TRBD1 (6 bases). The V gene's germline CDR1 is GTSNPN and CDR2 SVGIG (reference sequence). The CDR3 has 14 residues. The V end was cut by 4 bases, the J end by 3 bases, with 13 bases between. The CDR3 coding sequence is TGTGCCTGGAAAACTACAGGGTACAATCAGCCCCAGCATTTT. It is translated as CAWKTTGYNQPQHF.

The rearrangement joins TRBV18 to TRBJ2-2, with TRBD1 identical over 9 bases. The ends lost 3 bases at V and 4 bases at J; junction bases unmatched: 6. Germline V gene lookup returns CDR1 KGHSH and CDR2 LQKENI. The CDR3 is made up of 16 amino acids. The CDR3 coding sequence is TGTGCCAGCTCACCGAAACAGGGGGCCCTCACCGGGGAGCTGTTTTTT. Translation gives CASSPKQGALTGELFF.

The chain joins TRBV20-1 to TRBJ2-3; no clear D. There are 11 residues in the CDR3. From germline, CDR1 is DFQATT and CDR2 SNEGSKA (reference sequence). Trimming took 5 bases from V and 0 from J, leaving 3 bases between them. As DNA, the CDR3 is TGCAGTGCTCTTAGCACAGATACGCAGTATTTT. Its protein is CSALSTDTQYF.

The count of this clone is one. This chain uses TRBV2 with TRBJ2-7; D is perhaps TRBD2 (6 bases). V lost 8 bases, J lost 2 bases, and 13 bases lay in between. Per the germline V gene, CDR1 is SNHLY and CDR2 is FYNNEI. The CDR3 consists of 13 residues. CDR3 nucleotide sequence: TGTGCCAGCCAACGACTAGGCCCCTACGAGCAGTACTTC. It yields the protein CASQRLGPYEQYF.

The chain has TRBV19 and TRBJ1-5, with 7 bases that match TRBD1. The CDR3 has 14 residues. V gave up 4 bases and J gave up 4 bases; unmatched junction bases: 4. The germline V gene encodes CDR1 LNHDA and CDR2 SQIVND (reference sequence). The CDR3 sequence is CASSNGTANQPQHF. The DNA of the CDR3 is TGTGCCAGTAGTAACGGGACAGCTAATCAGCCCCAGCATTTT.

J is TRBJ1-1 and V is TRBV6-1; D not certain. The CDR3 runs to 11 residues. V was clipped by 4 bases and J by 8 bases, with 8 bases between them. Germline-derived CDR1 and CDR2 are MNHNS and SASEGT. CDR3 residues: CASSGPGEAFF. The CDR3 DNA reads TGTGCCAGCAGTGGCCCTGGGGAAGCTTTCTTT.

J is TRBJ2-1 and V is TRBV7-3; D unclear. There are 13 residues in the CDR3. CDR1 is SGHTA and CDR2 is FQGTGA in the germline V gene. V lost 4 bases to trimming and J lost 0 bases, with 4 bases between them. CDR3 sequence (DNA): TGTGCCAGCAGCTCTAGCTCCTACAATGAGCAGTTCTTC. Translating it yields CASSSSSYNEQFF.

J is TRBJ2-7 and V is TRBV29-1; D is ambiguous. CDR1 is SQVTM, CDR2 ANQGSEA, per germline. V was trimmed by 5 bases and J by 5 bases, leaving 13 bases between them. There are 12 residues in the CDR3. In nucleotides, the CDR3 is TGCAGCGTTACCGAAAAGTGGAACGAGCAGTACTTC. Translating gives CSVTEKWNEQYF.

This clone was observed a few times. The chain links TRBV2 to TRBJ2-7; D not certain. The germline V and J ends were trimmed by 7 bases and 4 bases, with 8 bases remaining between them. Germline V gene data show CDR1 as SNHLY and CDR2 as FYNNEI. This CDR3 is 11 amino acids long. The CDR3 spells CASTTEYEQYF. Here the CDR3 DNA reads TGTGCCAGCACCACGGAGTACGAGCAGTACTTC.